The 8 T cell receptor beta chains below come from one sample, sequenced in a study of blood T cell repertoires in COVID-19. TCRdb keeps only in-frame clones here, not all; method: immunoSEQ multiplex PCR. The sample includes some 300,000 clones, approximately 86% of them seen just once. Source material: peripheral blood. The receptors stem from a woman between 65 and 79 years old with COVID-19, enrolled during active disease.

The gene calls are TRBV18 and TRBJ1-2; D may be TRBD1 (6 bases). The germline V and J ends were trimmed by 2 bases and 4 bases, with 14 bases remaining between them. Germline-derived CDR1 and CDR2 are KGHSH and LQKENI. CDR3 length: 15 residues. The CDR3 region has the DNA TGTGCCAGCTCACCAAGCGGGGGGCGCGCCTATGGCTACACCTTC. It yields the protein CASSPSGGRAYGYTF.

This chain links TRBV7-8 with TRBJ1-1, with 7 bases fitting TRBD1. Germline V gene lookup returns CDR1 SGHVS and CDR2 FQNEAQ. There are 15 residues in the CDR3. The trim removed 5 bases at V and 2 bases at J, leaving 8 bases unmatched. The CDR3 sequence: CASSATGQFNTEAFF. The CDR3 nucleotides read TGTGCCAGCAGCGCCACGGGACAGTTTAACACTGAAGCTTTCTTT.

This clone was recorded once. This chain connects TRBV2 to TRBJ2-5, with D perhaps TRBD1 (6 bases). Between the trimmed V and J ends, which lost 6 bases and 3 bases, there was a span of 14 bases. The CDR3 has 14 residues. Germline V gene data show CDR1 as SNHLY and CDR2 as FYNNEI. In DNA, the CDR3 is TGTGCCAGCAGGCTCGGGACAACGGAAGAGACCCAGTACTTC. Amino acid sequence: CASRLGTTEETQYF.

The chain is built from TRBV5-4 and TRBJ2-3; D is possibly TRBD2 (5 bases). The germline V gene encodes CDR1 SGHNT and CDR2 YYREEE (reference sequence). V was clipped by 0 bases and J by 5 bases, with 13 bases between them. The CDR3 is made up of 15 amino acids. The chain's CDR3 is CASSLVHSEGDTQYF. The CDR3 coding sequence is TGTGCCAGCAGCTTGGTCCACTCCGAGGGAGATACGCAGTATTTT.

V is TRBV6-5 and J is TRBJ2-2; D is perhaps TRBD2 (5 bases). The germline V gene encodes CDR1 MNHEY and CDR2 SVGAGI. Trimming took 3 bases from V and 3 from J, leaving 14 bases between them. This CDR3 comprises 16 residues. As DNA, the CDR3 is TGTGCCAGCAGTTATATACAAGCGGTCCACACCGGGGAGCTGTTTTTT. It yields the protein CASSYIQAVHTGELFF.

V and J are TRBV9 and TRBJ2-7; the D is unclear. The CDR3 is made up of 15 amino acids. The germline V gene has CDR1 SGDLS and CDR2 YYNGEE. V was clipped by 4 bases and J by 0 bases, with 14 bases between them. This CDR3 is CASSPGSLPSYEQYF. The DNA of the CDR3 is TGTGCCAGCAGCCCCGGGTCCCTCCCCTCCTACGAGCAGTACTTC.

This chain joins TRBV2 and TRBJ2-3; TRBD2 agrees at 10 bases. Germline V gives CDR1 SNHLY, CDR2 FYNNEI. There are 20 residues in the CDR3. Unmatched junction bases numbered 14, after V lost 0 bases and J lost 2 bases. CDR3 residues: CASSEALASGGTKSTDTQYF. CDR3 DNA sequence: TGTGCCAGCAGTGAAGCGCTTGCTAGCGGGGGCACAAAGTCCACAGATACGCAGTATTTT.

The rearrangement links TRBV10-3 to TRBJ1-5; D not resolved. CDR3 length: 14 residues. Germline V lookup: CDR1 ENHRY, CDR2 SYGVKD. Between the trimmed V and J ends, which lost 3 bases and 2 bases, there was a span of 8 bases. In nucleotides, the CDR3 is TGTGCCATCAGTGACATCGGGGGCAATCAGCCCCAGCATTTT. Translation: CAISDIGGNQPQHF.